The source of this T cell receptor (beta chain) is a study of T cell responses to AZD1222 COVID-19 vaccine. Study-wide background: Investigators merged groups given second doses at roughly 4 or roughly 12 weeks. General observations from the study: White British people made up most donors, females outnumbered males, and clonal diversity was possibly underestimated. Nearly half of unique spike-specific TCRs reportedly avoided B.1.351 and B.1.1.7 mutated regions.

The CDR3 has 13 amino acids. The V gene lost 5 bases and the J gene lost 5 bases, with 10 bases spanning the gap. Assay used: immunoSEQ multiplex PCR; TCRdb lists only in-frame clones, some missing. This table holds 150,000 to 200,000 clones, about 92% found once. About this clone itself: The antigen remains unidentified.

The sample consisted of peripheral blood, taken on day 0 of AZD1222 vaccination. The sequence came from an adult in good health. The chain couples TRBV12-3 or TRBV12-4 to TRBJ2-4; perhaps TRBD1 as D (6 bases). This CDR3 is CASSPNRENIQYF. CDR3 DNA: TGTGCCAGCAGTCCCAACAGGGAAAACATTCAGTACTTC.